The source of this T cell receptor beta chain is a study of PD-1 blockade in mismatch repair-deficient tumors. The protocol was immunoSEQ multiplex PCR, while the TCRdb copy is restricted to in-frame clones and leaves out a portion. The sample yields some 48,000 clones, roughly 80% seen once. The sequenced sample was peripheral blood, obtained 20 weeks after starting pembrolizumab. This clonotype was sampled from an adult with mismatch repair-deficient cancer.

In DNA, the CDR3 is TGCAGCGTTGGAGGGGGCGCGGACTATGGCTACACCTTC. Amino acid sequence: CSVGGGADYGYTF. The V gene is TRBV29-1, the J gene TRBJ1-2; 7 nucleotides match TRBD1. The germline CDR1 and CDR2 sequences are SQVTM and ANQGSEA. The junction had 5 bases not matched to a gene; V was cut back by 4 bases and J by 3 bases. This CDR3 is built from 13 residues.